The rows below give T cell receptor beta chains drawn from one sample of a study of blood T cell repertoires in COVID-19. Profiled with immunoSEQ multiplex PCR; TCRdb holds only in-frame clones, not every one. The sample consists of about 59,000 clones, more than 75% of them appearing once. Sequences were obtained from peripheral blood. Every receptor here comes from a man older than 75 with acute or convalescent COVID-19. The CDR3 runs from the conserved cysteine through the conserved F or W. The D gene is left open where the match is weak. The size field is filled for only some rows; it gives once, few, many or a size class.

CDR3 protein	CDR3 DNA	clone size	V gene	D gene	J gene
CASSLAGLRGEAQYF	TGTGCCAGCAGCTTAGCGGGACTGCGGGGGGAGGCCCAGTACTTC	few	TRBV7-6	TRBD2	TRBJ2-5
CASSQGGGSGAEAFF	TGTGCCAGCAGCCAAGGGGGCGGGAGCGGCGCTGAAGCTTTCTTT	.	TRBV3-1/TRBV3-2	.	TRBJ1-1
CASSFFSGGADTQYF	TGTGCCAGCAGCTTCTTTAGCGGGGGAGCAGATACGCAGTATTTT	once	TRBV11-1	TRBD2	TRBJ2-3
CSVVTGTYGYTF	TGCAGCGTCGTTACAGGGACCTATGGCTACACCTTC	once	TRBV29-1	.	TRBJ1-2
CASSSNGQAYEQYF	TGCGCCAGCAGCTCTAATGGACAAGCCTACGAGCAGTACTTC	.	TRBV5-1	.	TRBJ2-7
CASSQAQGLAGGPFYNEQFF	TGCGCCAGCAGCCAAGCACAAGGCCTAGCGGGGGGTCCCTTCTACAATGAGCAGTTCTTC	.	TRBV4-1	TRBD2	TRBJ2-1
CASSLGQGGMNTEAFF	TGCGCCAGCAGCCTGGGACAGGGGGGGATGAACACTGAAGCTTTCTTT	.	TRBV5-1	TRBD1	TRBJ1-1
CASSVGSRSTDTQYF	TGTGCCAGCAGCGTAGGAAGCCGTAGCACAGATACGCAGTATTTT	.	TRBV9	.	TRBJ2-3
CASSQANTGELFF	TGTGCCAGTAGTCAGGCGAACACCGGGGAGCTGTTTTTT	.	TRBV19	.	TRBJ2-2
CASRGDRLYEQYF	TGTGCCAGCAGAGGGGACAGACTGTACGAGCAGTACTTC	few	TRBV6-5	TRBD1	TRBJ2-7
CASSLARNQPQHF	TGTGCCAGCAGCTTGGCACGGAATCAGCCCCAGCATTTT	.	TRBV5-6	.	TRBJ1-5
CASSLNGWTGNSEQYF	TGCGCCAGCAGCTTGAATGGCTGGACAGGGAATTCCGAGCAGTACTTC	.	TRBV5-1	TRBD1	TRBJ2-7
CASSERSRGQPQHF	TGTGCCAGCAGTGAAAGGAGTAGGGGTCAGCCCCAGCATTTT	.	TRBV6-1	.	TRBJ1-5